This T cell receptor (beta chain) was sequenced in a study of CD8+CD57+ T cells in acquired aplastic anemia. Study-wide background: There were some 11 million reads, on average, for CD4+ cells from healthy donors.

This clonotype was counted many times. Germline V gene data show CDR1 as DFQATT and CDR2 as SNEGSKA (reference sequence). J was trimmed by 4 bases and V by 5 bases; bases with no gene match: 8. This CDR3 is built from 15 residues. Template material for TCR beta VDJ and CDR3 profiling consisted of genomic DNA. TCRdb re-derived calls from the reads in MiXCR, one entry per CDR3 protein. The table has 200,000 to 250,000 distinct CDR3 sequences, approximately 57% seen once. Sequenced input: sorted CD4+, CD8+, or CD8+CD57+ T cells (not recorded which) from PBMCs. The receptor's source is a human donor in good health. V gene TRBV20-1 combines with J gene TRBJ2-2, with TRBD2 matching 9 bases. CDR3 sequence (DNA): TGCAGTGCTCCTCCAGCGGGAGGAGTCACCGGGGAGCTGTTTTTT. This translates into CSAPPAGGVTGELFF.